This is a list of T cell receptor beta chains from one sample in a study of blood T cell repertoires in COVID-19. Profiled with immunoSEQ multiplex PCR; TCRdb holds only in-frame clones, not every one. The sample gives approximately 240,000 clones, approximately 79% of which show up once; roughly 4% is in the top ten. The material sequenced was peripheral blood. The receptor set was obtained from a woman in her 40s with active or convalescent COVID-19. The CDR3 runs from the conserved cysteine through the conserved F or W. Fields, in order: J gene, V gene, CDR3 protein.

j_call: TRBJ1-5; v_call: TRBV6-5; cdr3_aa: CASSRTVNQPQHF
j_call: TRBJ1-1; v_call: TRBV6-5; cdr3_aa: CASSSVRGRGDTEAFF
j_call: TRBJ1-1; v_call: TRBV29-1; cdr3_aa: CSALGQGNTEAFF
j_call: TRBJ1-2; v_call: TRBV7-9; cdr3_aa: CASSPGGWGYTF
j_call: TRBJ2-7; v_call: TRBV7-3; cdr3_aa: CASTSGAGGYEQYF
j_call: TRBJ1-3; v_call: TRBV4-1; cdr3_aa: CASSQGGRGRGSGNTIYF
j_call: TRBJ1-2; v_call: TRBV30; cdr3_aa: CAWSGGRNYGYTF
j_call: TRBJ2-5; v_call: TRBV2; cdr3_aa: CASIELQETQYF
j_call: TRBJ1-6; v_call: TRBV11-2; cdr3_aa: CASSLKGVGSPLHF
j_call: TRBJ1-1; v_call: TRBV29-1; cdr3_aa: CSVEDGGGTEAFF
j_call: TRBJ1-6; v_call: TRBV6-5; cdr3_aa: CASRTQGANSPLHF
j_call: TRBJ1-2; v_call: TRBV28; cdr3_aa: CASTWGGRIYGYTF
j_call: TRBJ1-2; v_call: TRBV2; cdr3_aa: CASNEGSGPGYTF
j_call: TRBJ1-5; v_call: TRBV9; cdr3_aa: CASSRGLFSNQPQHF
j_call: TRBJ1-4; v_call: TRBV7-9; cdr3_aa: CASSWTANEKLFF
j_call: TRBJ2-1; v_call: TRBV5-1; cdr3_aa: CASSPDLGSYNEQFF
j_call: TRBJ1-1; v_call: TRBV18; cdr3_aa: CASSRSGTGDTEAFF
j_call: TRBJ1-2; v_call: TRBV6-5; cdr3_aa: CASRRDRDRGPGYTF
j_call: TRBJ1-6; v_call: TRBV19; cdr3_aa: CASSFSQGPPLHF
j_call: TRBJ1-4; v_call: TRBV7-9; cdr3_aa: CASSFTGGDEKLFF
j_call: TRBJ1-1; v_call: TRBV30; cdr3_aa: CAWSIRNFEAFF
j_call: TRBJ1-5; v_call: TRBV30; cdr3_aa: CAWRGGSNQPQHF
j_call: TRBJ1-1; v_call: TRBV20-1; cdr3_aa: CSAARGTEAFF
j_call: TRBJ2-3; v_call: TRBV7-3; cdr3_aa: CASSLNAAGDTQYF
j_call: TRBJ2-1; v_call: TRBV21-1; cdr3_aa: CASSKVRQSGGVGDFNEQFF
j_call: TRBJ1-2; v_call: TRBV30; cdr3_aa: CAWAGLYGYTF
j_call: TRBJ2-3; v_call: TRBV6-2/TRBV6-3; cdr3_aa: CASSYFLSGGVDTQYF
j_call: TRBJ2-2; v_call: TRBV10-3; cdr3_aa: CAISGTGGTGELFF
j_call: TRBJ1-4; v_call: TRBV6-5; cdr3_aa: CASSYSREETNEKLFF
j_call: TRBJ1-1; v_call: TRBV27; cdr3_aa: CASSLFRGRTEAFF
j_call: TRBJ1-5; v_call: TRBV14; cdr3_aa: CASSLEANQPQHF
j_call: TRBJ1-6; v_call: TRBV28; cdr3_aa: CASSLTISPLHF